The 25 T cell receptor beta chains in this list originate from one sample, sequenced in a study of CD4+ T cells in melanoma. Only in-frame clones appear in the TCRdb table, and some are missing; sequencing was by immunoSEQ multiplex PCR. Of 90,000 to 130,000 clones listed, around 93% are singletons. Sequencing was done on a sample of peripheral blood. All receptors derive from a human donor with melanoma.

This rearrangement joins TRBV6-5 to TRBJ1-2; no clear D. Germline values: CDR1 MNHEY, CDR2 SVGAGI. The ends were cut back, 7 bases at V and 0 bases at J, with 15 bases in the middle. The CDR3 loop spans 15 amino acids. Written as DNA, the CDR3 is TGTGCCAGCACTCCCCTGCGGGGAGCTAACTATGGCTACACCTTC. It encodes CASTPLRGANYGYTF.

The gene calls are TRBV5-1 and TRBJ2-3; D may match TRBD1 or TRBD2 (5 bases each). The CDR3 contains 16 residues. Trimming took off 1 base at V and 1 base at J, with 13 bases between the two ends. Germline loops: CDR1 SGHRS, CDR2 YFSETQ. The CDR3 region has the DNA TGCGCCAGCAGCTTGCCGGTCGGGGACGGCACAGATACGCAGTATTTT. Protein sequence: CASSLPVGDGTDTQYF.

This clone has a handful of counts. The V and J genes are TRBV4-3 and TRBJ2-6; a possible D gene is TRBD1 (5 bases). Between the trimmed V and J ends, which lost 4 bases and 0 bases, there was a span of 13 bases. Germline loops: CDR1 LGHNA, CDR2 YSLEER. The CDR3 extends over 17 amino acids. This CDR3 reads CASSLSVRGSGANVLTF. CDR3 DNA sequence: TGCGCCAGCAGCCTATCTGTAAGGGGCTCTGGGGCCAACGTCCTGACTTTC.

V is TRBV5-1 and J is TRBJ2-2, with TRBD1 identical over 8 bases. Germline CDR1 is SGHRS and CDR2 is YFSETQ. The CDR3 loop spans 16 amino acids. The junction had 9 bases not matched to a gene; V was cut back by 4 bases and J by 4 bases. The CDR3 spells CASSPWTGSGTGELFF. The DNA for the CDR3 is TGCGCCAGCAGCCCCTGGACAGGGTCCGGCACCGGGGAGCTGTTTTTT.

This chain connects TRBV11-2 to TRBJ1-2; D is undetermined. Trimming took off 5 bases at V and 7 bases at J, with 11 bases between the two ends. Germline-derived CDR1 and CDR2 are SGHAT and FQNNGV. This CDR3 contains 12 residues. The CDR3 sequence is CASSERQVGYTF. DNA for the CDR3: TGTGCCAGCAGCGAAAGGCAGGTTGGCTACACCTTC.

The chain has TRBV27 and TRBJ1-5; 11 positions agree with TRBD1. CDR1 is MNHEY and CDR2 is SMNVEV in the germline V gene (reference sequence). The CDR3 extends over 14 amino acids. V lost 6 bases, J lost 6 bases, and 4 bases stayed unmatched. The CDR3 spells CASSGTGGIQPQHF. CDR3 DNA: TGTGCCAGCAGCGGGACAGGGGGAATTCAGCCCCAGCATTTT.

The rearrangement links TRBV7-9 to TRBJ1-1; the D is unclear. The CDR3 runs 12 residues. CDR1 and CDR2 from the germline V gene are SEHNR and FQNEAQ (reference sequence). Trimming removed 6 bases at V and 3 bases at J, with 8 bases between. CDR3 nucleotides: TGTGCCAGCAGACTTGGGTACACTGAAGCTTTCTTT. It encodes CASRLGYTEAFF.

The chain recombines TRBV6-1 with TRBJ2-1; 7 nucleotides align to TRBD2. Germline V gene data show CDR1 as MNHNS and CDR2 as SASEGT. With 5 bases clipped from V and 9 bases from J, the junction kept 10 bases outside the gene matches. The CDR3 sequence is 14 residues long. The CDR3 DNA reads TGTGCCAGCAGTTCTAGCGGCTATGGAGGTGAGCAGTTCTTC. Its protein product is CASSSSGYGGEQFF.

J is TRBJ2-3 and V is TRBV7-2, with TRBD1 identical over 7 bases. There are 15 residues in the CDR3. CDR1 SGHTA and CDR2 FQGNSA come from the germline V gene. V shed 0 bases and J 6 bases; nucleotides not matched to a gene: 6. The CDR3 spells CASSLAGTADDTQYF. The DNA for the CDR3 is TGTGCCAGCAGCTTAGCCGGGACAGCAGACGATACGCAGTATTTT.

The rearrangement joins TRBV30 to TRBJ2-3; tentative D call: TRBD2 (7 bases). This CDR3 has 14 amino acids. Germline loops: CDR1 GTSNPN, CDR2 SVGIG (reference sequence). Trimming left V 1 base short and J 7 bases short, with 15 bases between. The CDR3 region is CAWSGPGGDYTQYF. The CDR3 DNA follows: TGTGCCTGGAGTGGCCCGGGGGGCGATTATACGCAGTATTTT.

This chain links TRBV4-1 with TRBJ1-2; possibly TRBD1 for D (5 bases). Germline lookup yields CDR1 MGHRA and CDR2 YSYEKL. CDR3 size: 16 residues. The germline V and J ends were trimmed by 4 bases and 4 bases, with 19 bases remaining between them. DNA for the CDR3: TGCGCCAGCAGCCCTGAGGGTGACAGCGGGGGCTATGGCTACACCTTC. This sequence encodes CASSPEGDSGGYGYTF.

This chain connects TRBV14 to TRBJ2-7; D unresolved. From germline, CDR1 is SGHDN and CDR2 FVKESK. The germline V and J ends were trimmed by 0 bases and 0 bases, with 15 bases remaining between them. The CDR3 is 17 residues long. Here the CDR3 DNA reads TGTGCCAGCAGCCAAGACTCCGGGTCCAATCCCTCCTACGAGCAGTACTTC. Its translation is CASSQDSGSNPSYEQYF.

The V call is TRBV11-2, the J call TRBJ2-7, with D unclear. Trimming took 6 bases from V and 3 from J, leaving 18 bases between them. Per the germline V gene, CDR1 is SGHAT and CDR2 is FQNNGV. The CDR3 runs to 15 residues. CDR3 protein: CASSLGKQPSYEQYF. CDR3 DNA: TGTGCCAGCAGTCTCGGTAAGCAGCCAAGCTACGAGCAGTACTTC.

V is TRBV29-1 and J is TRBJ2-7; D is perhaps TRBD1 or TRBD2 (6 bases each). There are 15 residues in the CDR3. Trimming removed 4 bases from V and 4 bases from J, with 20 bases in between. Germline CDR1 SQVTM, CDR2 ANQGSEA. The CDR3 DNA reads TGCAGCGTTGTGGGGGGCGGAGGATCGCCTTACGAGCAGTACTTC. This translates into CSVVGGGGSPYEQYF.

J is TRBJ2-1 and V is TRBV6-6; D is possibly TRBD2 (6 bases). Between the trimmed V and J ends, which lost 5 bases and 9 bases, there was a span of 20 bases. This CDR3 has 15 amino acids. Germline lookup yields CDR1 MNHNY and CDR2 SVGAGI (reference sequence). CDR3 DNA: TGTGCCAGCAGTCTTGGCGGGGTGGGTCTGGGTGAGCAGTTCTTC. The encoded protein is CASSLGGVGLGEQFF.

The V gene is TRBV6-4, the J gene TRBJ2-1; 10 nucleotides line up with TRBD2. The V and J ends lost 7 bases and 10 bases, in that order; junction bases with no gene match: 13. This CDR3 has 15 amino acids. Per the germline V gene, CDR1 is MRHNA and CDR2 is SNTAGT. The CDR3 bases are TGTGCCAGCAAGAGGGAAGCGGGAGGGCGTGGAGAGCAGTTCTTC. This sequence encodes CASKREAGGRGEQFF.

The V gene is TRBV5-1, the J gene TRBJ1-4; D gene unclear. CDR3 length: 15 residues. Germline V gene data show CDR1 as SGHRS and CDR2 as YFSETQ. The V end was cut by 0 bases, the J end by 7 bases, with 13 bases between. The CDR3 region is CASSLGWGGGEKLFF. Written as DNA, the CDR3 is TGCGCCAGCAGCTTGGGATGGGGAGGTGGTGAAAAACTGTTTTTT.

This chain links TRBV11-3 with TRBJ2-3, with 7 bases aligning to TRBD1. The CDR3 loop spans 15 amino acids. The junction had 3 bases not matched to a gene; V was cut back by 1 base and J by 2 bases. Per the germline V gene, CDR1 is SGHNT and CDR2 is YENEEA. The CDR3 loop reads CASSLGQGPTDTQYF. CDR3 DNA: TGTGCCAGCAGCTTAGGACAGGGACCCACAGATACGCAGTATTTT.

The chain has TRBV18 and TRBJ1-4, with 7 bases fitting TRBD1. The CDR3 totals 14 residues. The germline V gene has CDR1 KGHSH and CDR2 LQKENI. Germline trimming cut 3 bases from V and 5 bases from J; bases unmatched to any gene: 3. CDR3 in amino acids: CASSPGQENEKLFF. The CDR3 DNA follows: TGTGCCAGCTCACCCGGACAGGAGAATGAAAAACTGTTTTTT.

The V call is TRBV23-1, the J call TRBJ1-1, with unresolved D. TRBV23-1 is recorded as an ORF, its role being uncertain. Trimming removed 3 bases from V and 6 bases from J, with 14 bases in between. The CDR3 has 14 amino acids. The CDR3 loop is CASSHEGLGAEAFF. The DNA for the CDR3 is TGCGCCAGCAGTCATGAAGGGCTTGGAGCTGAAGCTTTCTTT.

V usage is TRBV10-1 and J usage is TRBJ2-3; 9 nucleotides line up with TRBD1. The germline gives CDR1 WNHNN, CDR2 SYGVQD (reference sequence). CDR3 length equals 13 residues. J was trimmed by 3 bases and V by 7 bases; bases with no gene match: 2. The CDR3 coding sequence is TGCGCCAGCATGGGACAGGGTACAGATACGCAGTATTTT. Its translation: CASMGQGTDTQYF.

This rearrangement joins TRBV25-1 to TRBJ2-2; 12 bases line up with TRBD2. Germline V gene lookup returns CDR1 MGHDK and CDR2 SYGVNS. With V trimmed by 4 bases and J by 6 bases, 6 bases remained unmatched. The CDR3 has 16 residues. CDR3 DNA sequence: TGTGCCAGCAGTGGTCTAGCGGGAGGGCCGTCCGGGGAGCTGTTTTTT. The encoded protein is CASSGLAGGPSGELFF.

This chain joins TRBV28 and TRBJ1-2; TRBD1 matches at 7 bases. This CDR3 contains 15 residues. V was pared by 6 bases and J by 4 bases, with 11 bases of the junction left unmatched. The germline CDR1 and CDR2 sequences are MDHEN and SYDVKM. CDR3 DNA sequence: TGTGCCAGCAGACAATTGGACAGGCCCGGCTATGGCTACACCTTC. Translation: CASRQLDRPGYGYTF.

The rearrangement links TRBV19 to TRBJ1-1, with D perhaps TRBD1 (5 bases). Trimming took 3 bases from V and 0 from J, leaving 11 bases between them. This CDR3 is built from 15 residues. Germline CDR1 is LNHDA and CDR2 is SQIVND (reference sequence). The CDR3 DNA sequence: TGTGCCAGTAGTATGGGGCCGAACATGAACACTGAAGCTTTCTTT. Translating gives CASSMGPNMNTEAFF. Filled out from reference TRBV19 and TRBJ1-1, the complete variable domain reads DGGITQSPKYLFRKEGQNVTLSCEQNLNHDAMYWYRQDPGQGLRLIYYSQIVNDFQKGDIAEGYSVSREKKESFPLTVTSAQKNPTAFYLCASSMGPNMNTEAFFGQGTRLTVV.

This rearrangement joins TRBV5-1 to TRBJ1-5; tentative D call: TRBD1 (5 bases). Germline V lookup: CDR1 SGHRS, CDR2 YFSETQ. The CDR3 covers 15 residues. Trimming pared 4 bases from V and 1 base from J, leaving 12 bases between. The CDR3 region has the DNA TGCGCCAGCAGCGTCGGGACGCAAAGCAATCAGCCCCAGCATTTT. This gives the protein CASSVGTQSNQPQHF. Together with reference TRBV5-1 and TRBJ1-5, the CDR3 gives the full variable domain: KAGVTQTPRYLIKTRGQQVTLSCSPISGHRSVSWYQQTPGQGLQFLFEYFSETQRNKGNFPGRFSGRQFSNSRSEMNVSTLELGDSALYLCASSVGTQSNQPQHFGDGTRLSIL.